Each of the 18 T cell receptor beta chains below was sequenced from the same sample in a study of control samples from healthy donors and cancer patients. TCRdb's copy holds only in-frame clones and misses some; the assay was immunoSEQ multiplex PCR. Here the sample spans 65,000 to 70,000 clones, approximately 84% being singletons. The sequencing sample was made of PBMCs. These receptors were obtained from a woman between 45 and 65 years old with lung cancer.

This clone was found a few times. The chain links TRBV21-1 to TRBJ1-6. TRBV21-1 is a pseudogene locus. The CDR3 sequence is 16 residues long. In DNA, the CDR3 is TGTGCCAGCGATTCCATACACGAGCTGAATAATTCACCCCTCCACTTT. This codes for CASDSIHELNNSPLHF.

The chain uses TRBV30 and TRBJ2-1; D unresolved. This CDR3 has 11 amino acids. CDR1 is GTSNPN and CDR2 is SVGIG in the germline V gene (reference sequence). Trimming removed 0 bases at V and 5 bases at J, with 2 bases between. CDR3 coding DNA: TGTGCCTGGAGTGTAAACAATGAGCAGTTCTTC. It translates to CAWSVNNEQFF.

The chain links TRBV6-2 or TRBV6-3 to TRBJ2-7, with no clear D. Trimming stripped 5 bases from V and 3 bases from J, with 11 bases between. This CDR3 has 13 amino acids. Per germline, CDR1 MNHEY and CDR2 SVGEGT. The CDR3 sequence is CASSLPPDYEQYF. Written as DNA, the CDR3 is TGTGCCAGCAGTCTCCCCCCCGACTACGAGCAGTACTTC.

This clone was detected only a few times. V is TRBV7-2 and J is TRBJ2-3; 9 bases agree with TRBD2. Trimming removed 0 bases from V and 5 bases from J; junction bases left unmatched: 6. There are 16 residues in the CDR3. CDR1 is SGHTA, CDR2 FQGNSA, per germline. This CDR3 is CASSLAAGGLGDTQYF. The CDR3 region has the DNA TGTGCCAGCAGCTTAGCAGCGGGGGGCCTAGGAGATACGCAGTATTTT.

V usage is TRBV5-1 and J usage is TRBJ2-1; 7 nucleotides match TRBD1. The CDR3 runs 14 residues. CDR1 SGHRS and CDR2 YFSETQ come from the germline V gene. Trimming cost V 6 bases and J 13 bases; bases outside gene matches: 16. The DNA of the CDR3 is TGCGCCAGCAAAACGACACAGGGGAGTTACCTTCAGTTCTTC. Its translation is CASKTTQGSYLQFF.

The V and J genes are TRBV19 and TRBJ2-2; 12 bases align to TRBD2. The V gene end was trimmed by 6 bases and the J gene end by 14 bases; junction bases not matched to a gene: 10. Per the germline V gene, CDR1 is LNHDA and CDR2 is SQIVND (reference sequence). The length of the CDR3 is 14 residues. CDR3 in DNA: TGTGCCAGTAGAGTGACTAGCGGGGGCTTGGATCTGTTTTTT. This sequence encodes CASRVTSGGLDLFF.

The chain employs TRBV5-4 and TRBJ1-6; D unclear. V gave up 0 bases and J gave up 7 bases, with 11 bases separating them. Germline loops: CDR1 SGHNT, CDR2 YYREEE (reference sequence). The CDR3 totals 15 residues. The CDR3 is CASSLEHLANSPLHF. The CDR3 region has the DNA TGTGCCAGCAGCTTGGAGCACTTAGCCAATTCACCCCTCCACTTT.

The rearrangement links TRBV5-1 to TRBJ1-2, with 8 positions matching TRBD1. The V gene's germline CDR1 is SGHRS and CDR2 YFSETQ. J gave up 8 bases and V 0 bases, and 6 bases lay outside the gene matches. The CDR3 totals 14 residues. CDR3: CASSLAGQGGGYTF. The CDR3 nucleotides are TGCGCCAGCAGCTTGGCTGGACAGGGTGGAGGCTACACCTTC.

This clone has just a few counts. The chain has TRBV30 and TRBJ1-5; TRBD1 is a possible D gene (5 bases). Germline V lookup: CDR1 GTSNPN, CDR2 SVGIG (reference sequence). The CDR3 has 15 residues. Trimming took off 2 bases at V and 2 bases at J, with 13 bases between the two ends. The chain's CDR3 is CAWSYRQRGNQPQHF. DNA of the CDR3: TGTGCCTGGAGTTATCGACAGCGAGGCAATCAGCCCCAGCATTTT.

This sequence joins TRBV7-8 and TRBJ1-1, with D tentatively TRBD1 (6 bases). There are 13 residues in the CDR3. V was trimmed by 3 bases and J by 1 base, leaving 6 bases between them. Germline values: CDR1 SGHVS, CDR2 FQNEAQ. This chain's CDR3 is CASSLTGNTEAFF. The CDR3 DNA follows: TGTGCCAGCAGCTTGACAGGGAACACTGAAGCTTTCTTT. Using reference TRBV7-8 and TRBJ1-1 for the parts outside the CDR3, the full variable domain is GAGVSQSPRYKVAKRGQDVALRCDPISGHVSLFWYQQALGQGPEFLTYFQNEAQLDKSGLPSDRFFAERPEGSVSTLKIQRTQQEDSAVYLCASSLTGNTEAFFGQGTRLTVV.

J is TRBJ1-6 and V is TRBV5-6, with D unresolved. The germline V gene encodes CDR1 SGHDT and CDR2 YYEEEE. The CDR3 length is 16 residues. V shed 5 bases and J shed 0 bases, with 12 bases lying between them. CDR3 sequence reads: CASRRHSVSYNSPLHF. CDR3 coding DNA: TGTGCCAGCAGGCGACATTCAGTCTCCTATAATTCACCCCTCCACTTT.

The V and J genes are TRBV9 and TRBJ1-1; a weak D match, TRBD1 (6 bases). The CDR3 is 14 residues long. From germline, CDR1 is SGDLS and CDR2 YYNGEE. V dropped 4 bases and J dropped 10 bases, with 20 bases sitting between them. DNA for the CDR3: TGTGCCAGCAGCACAACCCAGGGGCTCCCTGCAGCTTTCTTT. Encoded protein: CASSTTQGLPAAFF. The full variable domain, rest sourced from reference TRBV9 and TRBJ1-1, is DSGVTQTPKHLITATGQRVTLRCSPRSGDLSVYWYQQSLDQGLQFLIQYYNGEERAKGNILERFSAQQFPDLHSELNLSSLELGDSALYFCASSTTQGLPAAFFGQGTRLTVV.

V usage is TRBV13 and J usage is TRBJ2-7, with 9 nucleotides matching TRBD1. Unmatched junction bases numbered 5, after V lost 3 bases and J lost 2 bases. The germline V gene has CDR1 PRHDT and CDR2 FYEKMQ (reference sequence). CDR3 length: 15 residues. CDR3 sequence reads: CASSFLGQGTYEQYF. The CDR3 nucleotides are TGTGCCAGCAGCTTCTTGGGACAGGGCACCTACGAGCAGTACTTC.

This clone was recorded once. V gene TRBV4-3 combines with J gene TRBJ2-2; TRBD2 aligns across 7 bases. The CDR3 is 16 amino acids. Per the germline V gene, CDR1 is LGHNA and CDR2 is YSLEER. J was trimmed by 1 base and V by 3 bases; bases with no gene match: 5. CDR3 protein: CASSQGPGGNTGELFF. The CDR3 region has the DNA TGCGCCAGCAGCCAGGGCCCGGGGGGGAACACCGGGGAGCTGTTTTTT.

The chain is built from TRBV5-1 and TRBJ2-2; D is tentatively TRBD1 or TRBD2 (5 bases each). The CDR3 is made up of 15 amino acids. The germline gives CDR1 SGHRS, CDR2 YFSETQ. Trimming left V 4 bases short and J 3 bases short, with 13 bases between. The CDR3 sequence: CASSRDGVYTGELFF. Written as DNA, the CDR3 is TGCGCCAGCAGCAGGGACGGAGTGTACACCGGGGAGCTGTTTTTT.

The rearrangement links TRBV24-1 to TRBJ2-3; D is tentatively TRBD1 or TRBD2 (5 bases each). This CDR3 is 14 amino acids long. The V gene lost 4 bases and the J gene lost 4 bases, with 11 bases spanning the gap. Germline V lookup: CDR1 KGHDR, CDR2 SFDVKD. The CDR3 protein is CATSDATGPDTQYF. CDR3 DNA: TGTGCCACCAGTGACGCCACGGGACCAGATACGCAGTATTTT.

The V call is TRBV4-3, the J call TRBJ2-1; no definite D call. The V gene's germline CDR1 is LGHNA and CDR2 YSLEER. The CDR3 has 13 amino acids. Trimming took off 4 bases at V and 8 bases at J, with 12 bases between the two ends. CDR3 DNA sequence: TGCGCCAGCAGCCCTCAATTTGGGGATGAGCAGTTCTTC. Encoded protein: CASSPQFGDEQFF.

This clone was counted only a few times. This chain uses TRBV11-2 with TRBJ1-3, with a possible D match to TRBD1 (5 bases). The germline CDR1 and CDR2 sequences are SGHAT and FQNNGV. CDR3 length: 15 residues. V was pared by 0 bases and J by 0 bases, with 6 bases between. CDR3 sequence (DNA): TGTGCCAGCAGCTTAGACGGGACCTCTGGAAACACCATATATTTT. Its protein product is CASSLDGTSGNTIYF.